This record looks at one T cell receptor beta chain sequence and its context. The data belong to a study of T-cell memory formation after mild COVID-19. CDR3 length: 15 amino acids. The V gene's germline CDR1 is LGHDT and CDR2 YNNKEL (reference sequence). Trimming removed 4 bases from V and 3 bases from J; junction bases left unmatched: 6. TCRdb used MiXCR to reprocess the 5' RACE reads, holding one entry per CDR3 protein. The table shows approximately 190,000 distinct CDR3 sequences, with roughly 18% occurring only once. The receptor was isolated from an adult woman who had mild COVID-19 (a few samples of this study predate the infection). Cell type and time point are not known. The chain combines TRBV3-1 with TRBJ1-2; TRBD1 aligns across 9 bases. The sample comprised PBMCs or a T cell subset sorted from them (not recorded which). The DNA of the CDR3 is TGTGCCAGCAGCCCAAGCGGACAGGGGTACTATGGCTACACCTTC. This translates into CASSPSGQGYYGYTF.